The next 13 T cell receptor beta chains were all read from a single sample in a study of cytotoxic CD8 clonotypes in ibrutinib-treated CLL. Assay: immunoSEQ multiplex PCR; the TCRdb copy retains only in-frame clones and omits some. The sample has 150,000 or so clones; approximately 81% are singletons. The sequencing here drew on PBMCs, taken after 12 months of ibrutinib treatment. The receptor set was obtained from a human donor with chronic lymphocytic leukemia.

This chain's CDR3 is CASSLYRGQGAYNEQFF. CDR3 in DNA: TGTGCCAGCAGCTTATATAGGGGACAGGGGGCCTACAATGAGCAGTTCTTC. The chain recombines TRBV7-9 with TRBJ2-1, with TRBD1 matching over 11 bases. CDR1 and CDR2 from the germline V gene are SEHNR and FQNEAQ (reference sequence). The J segment lost 2 bases and the V segment lost 2 bases, leaving 5 bases of the junction unmatched. This CDR3 has 17 residues.

The rearrangement links TRBV2 to TRBJ1-2; TRBD1 matches 9 bases. The CDR3 runs 15 residues. CDR1 and CDR2 from the germline V gene are SNHLY and FYNNEI. J gave up 6 bases and V 5 bases, and 10 bases lay outside the gene matches. CDR3 sequence: CASSLLQGALDGYTF. The DNA of the CDR3 is TGTGCCAGCAGTCTGCTACAGGGGGCGCTTGATGGCTACACCTTC.

This clone was found once. A junction end diverges from the germline sequence, so it may reflect a read error. The chain has TRBV7-7 and TRBJ2-1; TRBD2 matches 8 bases. The CDR3 totals 15 residues. CDR1 SSHAT and CDR2 FNYEAQ come from the germline V gene (reference sequence). CDR3 bases: TGTGCTAGCAGCTTACTTTCGGGCCGGGGGGGGAAGCAGTTCTTC. This codes for CASSLLSGRGGKQFF.

The chain employs TRBV6-1 and TRBJ2-7, with 8 bases matching TRBD1. The CDR3 runs to 12 residues. Trimming cost V 6 bases and J 6 bases; bases outside gene matches: 4. CDR1 MNHNS and CDR2 SASEGT come from the germline V gene. The CDR3 region is CASRPGGAEQYF. The CDR3 DNA reads as TGTGCCAGCAGGCCAGGGGGCGCCGAGCAGTACTTC.

This chain links TRBV7-6 with TRBJ1-1; the D gene is possibly TRBD1 (5 bases). Per germline, CDR1 SGHVS and CDR2 FNYEAQ. Trimming pared 1 base from V and 4 bases from J, leaving 10 bases between. This CDR3 has 14 residues. This chain's CDR3 is CASSLDGGSTEAFF. The CDR3 region has the DNA TGTGCCAGCAGCTTAGACGGGGGTTCCACTGAAGCTTTCTTT.

The rearrangement links TRBV7-9 to TRBJ2-7; no firm D call. Germline V gives CDR1 SEHNR, CDR2 FQNEAQ (reference sequence). This CDR3 is 12 amino acids long. The V gene lost 4 bases and the J gene lost 5 bases, with 9 bases spanning the gap. The DNA of the CDR3 is TGTGCCAGCAGCTCACAAACGCACGAGCAGTACTTC. Translated, it gives CASSSQTHEQYF.

CDR3 DNA: TGTGCCAGCAGCCCGACAGGGGGGGGAGAGACCCAGTACTTC. This codes for CASSPTGGGETQYF. The chain uses TRBV6-6 and TRBJ2-5; 9 bases match TRBD1. CDR1 and CDR2 from the germline V gene are MNHNY and SVGAGI (reference sequence). The CDR3 runs to 14 residues. The junction had 6 bases not matched to a gene; V was cut back by 6 bases and J by 4 bases.

V usage is TRBV29-1 and J usage is TRBJ1-1, with 9 bases that match TRBD1. From germline, CDR1 is SQVTM and CDR2 ANQGSEA. J gave up 1 base and V 7 bases, and 7 bases lay outside the gene matches. The CDR3 extends over 14 amino acids. The CDR3 here is CSGKQGATNTEAFF. CDR3 DNA: TGCAGCGGGAAACAGGGGGCCACGAACACTGAAGCTTTCTTT.

This clone has only a few counts. The chain recombines TRBV2 with TRBJ1-2; 7 bases align to TRBD1. Germline lookup yields CDR1 SNHLY and CDR2 FYNNEI. Trimming at V came to 7 bases and at J to 8 bases, leaving 10 bases not matched to a gene. The CDR3 length is 13 residues. In DNA, the CDR3 is TGTGCCAGCATTTCCACAGGGGCTGGAGGCTACACCTTC. Translation: CASISTGAGGYTF.

CDR3 in amino acids: CASSSNQETQYF. The CDR3 nucleotides read TGCGCCAGCAGCTCCAACCAAGAGACCCAGTACTTC. This chain joins TRBV5-1 and TRBJ2-5, with no clear D. Trimming removed 3 bases at V and 0 bases at J, with 3 bases between. CDR3 length equals 12 residues. CDR1 is SGHRS and CDR2 is YFSETQ in the germline V gene.

This chain uses TRBV9 with TRBJ1-1; possible D gene TRBD1, 6 bases. CDR1 is SGDLS, CDR2 YYNGEE, per germline. Trimming took 0 bases from V and 1 from J, leaving 16 bases between them. This CDR3 has 17 residues. CDR3 protein: CASSVGARGVANTEAFF. The CDR3 DNA reads TGTGCCAGCAGCGTAGGGGCCAGGGGAGTGGCGAACACTGAAGCTTTCTTT.

This rearrangement joins TRBV30 to TRBJ1-2, with 7 positions matching TRBD1. Germline V CDR1 and CDR2: GTSNPN, SVGIG (reference sequence). The CDR3 has 15 residues. The J segment lost 0 bases and the V segment lost 2 bases, leaving 6 bases of the junction unmatched. The CDR3 nucleotides read TGTGCCTGGAGTATTTACAGGGGAGCTAACTATGGCTACACCTTC. Its protein is CAWSIYRGANYGYTF.

The chain carries TRBV2 and TRBJ1-3; D is undetermined. The germline gives CDR1 SNHLY, CDR2 FYNNEI. Trimming stripped 6 bases from V and 1 base from J, with 16 bases between. The CDR3 consists of 16 residues. The CDR3 here is CASSPLSPRSGNTIYF. For the CDR3, the DNA is TGTGCCAGCAGCCCGTTAAGCCCCCGATCTGGAAACACCATATATTTT.